Listed here are 14 T cell receptor beta chains from one sample, sequenced in a study of regulatory T cells in long-lasting Graves disease. Relying on iRepertoire HTBI primers and Arm-PCR of CDR3 regions, the team built TCR beta libraries. TCRdb ran MiXCR on the multiplex PCR reads and lists one entry per CDR3 protein. Here the sample spans 550,000 or so distinct CDR3 sequences, 12% being singletons. Described time point: newly diagnosed GD, antithyroid drugs for less than 3 months. After RNA was extracted from PBMCs, the TCR library was made from it. This sample was also put to use in a study of T cells in Graves' hyperthyroidism and ophthalmopathy.

The sequenced sample was peripheral blood mononuclear cells (PBMCs), obtained at new diagnosis, from a patient treated with antithyroid drugs. The receptors shown here come from a woman aged 30 to 39 with Graves disease.

This clonotype occurred many times. The J gene is TRBJ1-4, the V gene TRBV30; D call uncertain. Germline V gives CDR1 GTSNPN, CDR2 SVGIG (reference sequence). The CDR3 runs to 13 residues. Trimming took off 1 base at V and 4 bases at J, with 7 bases between the two ends. The CDR3 loop is CAWSAVINEKLFF. The CDR3 DNA reads as TGTGCCTGGAGTGCGGTGATTAATGAAAAACTGTTTTTT.

This clonotype has at least ten counts. The genes are TRBV30 and TRBJ1-4; weak D call: TRBD1 (5 bases). The CDR3 is made up of 16 amino acids. Germline CDR1 is GTSNPN and CDR2 is SVGIG (reference sequence). Trimming left V 0 bases short and J 8 bases short, with 19 bases between. The CDR3 DNA is TGTGCCTGGAGTGTACCTGGCCAGGGCCTGAGGGAAAAACTGTTTTTT. This translates into CAWSVPGQGLREKLFF.

This clonotype was found many times. The chain uses TRBV7-2 and TRBJ1-1; D call uncertain. This CDR3 contains 13 residues. Germline CDR1 reads SGHTA; CDR2 reads FQGNSA. Trimming shortened V by 4 bases and J by 4 bases, and 10 bases separated the two germline ends. Here the CDR3 DNA reads TGTGCCAGCAGCTATACAGAATTCACTGAAGCTTTCTTT. Encoded protein: CASSYTEFTEAFF.

The chain couples TRBV29-1 to TRBJ2-2; TRBD1 matches at 10 bases. Germline V gene data show CDR1 as SQVTM and CDR2 as ANQGSEA. This CDR3 is built from 15 residues. J lost 4 bases, V lost 6 bases, and 8 bases had no gene match. CDR3 sequence: CSVNPGTGVTGELFF. The CDR3 region has the DNA TGCAGCGTCAACCCCGGGACAGGGGTCACCGGGGAGCTGTTTTTT.

This clonotype has only a few counts. This chain connects TRBV6-5 to TRBJ2-7, with a possible D match to TRBD2 (5 bases). CDR1 and CDR2 (germline): MNHEY, SVGAGI. The CDR3 has 13 residues. With 2 bases removed from V and 2 bases from J, the gap between germline ends came to 7 bases. CDR3 bases: TGTGCCAGCAGTTACGAGACTACCTACGAGCAGTACTTC. This gives the protein CASSYETTYEQYF.

The V gene is TRBV6-2 or TRBV6-3, the J gene TRBJ2-3; 8 bases agree with TRBD1. With V trimmed by 5 bases and J by 1 base, 14 bases remained unmatched. The CDR3 has 18 residues. Germline lookup yields CDR1 MNHEY and CDR2 SVGEGT. The CDR3 bases are TGTGCCAGCAGTCCGATTCGTTCGACGGGACAGGGCACAGATACGCAGTATTTT. This sequence encodes CASSPIRSTGQGTDTQYF.

This clonotype was observed many times. The chain recombines TRBV6-2 or TRBV6-3 with TRBJ1-1; 7 nucleotides agree with TRBD1. The CDR3 totals 14 residues. The J segment lost 4 bases and the V segment lost 5 bases, leaving 7 bases of the junction unmatched. The germline V gene encodes CDR1 MNHEY and CDR2 SVGEGT. CDR3 sequence (DNA): TGTGCCAGCAGTCTGCACAGGGGTAGCACTGAAGCTTTCTTT. Its protein product is CASSLHRGSTEAFF.

The rearrangement uses TRBV20-1 and TRBJ2-3; 8 positions agree with TRBD1. V dropped 6 bases and J dropped 1; count of bases not matched to a gene: 12. CDR1 and CDR2 from the germline V gene are DFQATT and SNEGSKA (reference sequence). The CDR3 has 16 residues. CDR3: CSAGDPGRGRTDTQYF. DNA of the CDR3: TGCAGTGCGGGAGACCCGGGCAGGGGGCGCACAGATACGCAGTATTTT.

This clonotype was detected only a few times. The chain couples TRBV20-1 to TRBJ2-7; 9 bases match TRBD1. Germline CDR1 and CDR2: DFQATT and SNEGSKA (reference sequence). The CDR3 runs to 14 residues. Germline trimming cut 4 bases from V and 0 bases from J; bases unmatched to any gene: 4. CDR3 DNA: TGCAGTGCTAAAGGGACAGGGAGCTCCTACGAGCAGTACTTC. Protein: CSAKGTGSSYEQYF.

The chain recombines TRBV4-1 with TRBJ2-7, with 7 bases aligning to TRBD2. The germline V gene encodes CDR1 MGHRA and CDR2 YSYEKL. V was pared by 0 bases and J by 2 bases, with 10 bases of the junction left unmatched. CDR3 length: 17 residues. The CDR3: CASSQEYASGIPYEQYF. In nucleotides, the CDR3 is TGCGCCAGCAGCCAAGAATACGCTAGCGGAATCCCCTACGAGCAGTACTTC.

Many counts were recorded for this clonotype. CDR3 protein: CSAHRTSKGAFF. CDR3 in DNA: TGCAGTGCTCATCGGACCTCGAAGGGGGCTTTCTTT. This chain connects TRBV20-1 to TRBJ1-1, with D tentatively TRBD1 (5 bases). This CDR3 spans 12 amino acids. With 5 bases removed from V and 11 bases from J, the gap between germline ends came to 18 bases. Germline V CDR1 and CDR2: DFQATT, SNEGSKA (reference sequence).

In this sample, this clonotype turned up a few times. The V and J genes are TRBV12-3 or TRBV12-4 and TRBJ2-3, with D uncertain. This CDR3 has 17 amino acids. V was shortened by 4 bases and J by 0 bases, with 17 bases between the two germline ends. The DNA for the CDR3 is TGTGCCAGCAGTTCCGGGCGATTTCAGGTTAGCACAGATACGCAGTATTTT. It codes for CASSSGRFQVSTDTQYF.

In its sample, this clonotype was seen a few times. This sequence joins TRBV12-3 or TRBV12-4 and TRBJ2-1; D is perhaps TRBD2 (5 bases). V lost 3 bases, J lost 1 base, and 10 bases lay in between. The CDR3 covers 15 residues. Here the CDR3 DNA reads TGTGCCAGCAGTTTGGAGCGGCTTTCCTACAATGAGCAGTTCTTC. Its protein is CASSLERLSYNEQFF.

The chain joins TRBV20-1 to TRBJ1-5; weak D call: TRBD1 (6 bases). The CDR3 runs 18 residues. Trimming removed 1 base from V and 4 bases from J, with 23 bases in between. Germline CDR1 and CDR2: DFQATT and SNEGSKA (reference sequence). Here the CDR3 reads CSARGAWTVSLANQPQHF. CDR3 sequence (DNA): TGCAGTGCTAGAGGGGCTTGGACAGTAAGTTTGGCAAATCAGCCCCAGCATTTT.